The 3 T cell receptor beta chains below were found in one sample sequenced in a study of blood T cells in healthy people across ages. The second PCR ran about 6 to 11 cycles with a sample-barcoded 5' primer and J-beta primers. MiXCR, applied by TCRdb to the 5' RACE reads, yields one record per CDR3 protein. The sample lists 1,500,000 or so distinct CDR3 sequences, about 42% occurring once. Sequenced input: blood. The source of these receptors is a woman aged 18-29 years in good health.

This clonotype was observed a few times. The rearrangement uses TRBV7-2 and TRBJ2-2, with no clear D. Per the germline V gene, CDR1 is SGHTA and CDR2 is FQGNSA. Trimming took 3 bases from V and 2 from J, leaving 4 bases between them. The length of the CDR3 is 13 residues. DNA of the CDR3: TGTGCCAGCAGCTTGCCCAACACCGGGGAGCTGTTTTTT. It yields the protein CASSLPNTGELFF.

This chain links TRBV7-9 with TRBJ2-1, with 7 nucleotides matching TRBD2. This CDR3 spans 14 amino acids. The germline V gene encodes CDR1 SEHNR and CDR2 FQNEAQ (reference sequence). V trimming: 5 bases; J trimming: 2 bases; junction bases outside the gene matches: 3. CDR3 in amino acids: CASSRGRAYNEQFF. The CDR3 DNA is TGTGCCAGCAGCCGAGGGAGGGCCTACAATGAGCAGTTCTTC.

The chain combines TRBV9 with TRBJ2-3; D remains unclear. The CDR3 has 14 residues. Between the trimmed V and J ends, which lost 2 bases and 0 bases, there was a span of 7 bases. Germline V gene sequence: CDR1 SGDLS, CDR2 YYNGEE. The CDR3 loop is CASSVDTSTDTQYF. CDR3 in DNA: TGTGCCAGCAGCGTTGACACGAGCACAGATACGCAGTATTTT.